These T cell receptor beta chains were read from a single sample in a study of cytomegalovirus exposure and HLA in healthy donors. Produced via immunoSEQ multiplex PCR; TCRdb's table is partial and in-frame only. Of about 150,000 clones in the sample, about 73% were seen once. Material for sequencing was PBMCs. The receptors were gathered from a woman between 45 and 65 years old in good health and CMV-seropositive. Both conserved end residues are part of each CDR3. The D gene is left open where the match is weak.

D gene	V gene	J gene	CDR3 protein
TRBD1	TRBV5-1	TRBJ2-7	CASTPGTGTYEQYF
TRBD1	TRBV5-8	TRBJ1-6	CASSRTGGYNSPLHF
TRBD2	TRBV10-3	TRBJ2-1	CAISEGTSTYNEQFF
NA	TRBV4-2	TRBJ2-3	CASSQSGEQDTQYF
NA	TRBV5-4	TRBJ1-1	CASSQDQGLNTEAFF
NA	TRBV5-5	TRBJ1-5	CASSEDSLGNQPQHF
NA	TRBV5-1	TRBJ1-2	CASSLLEANNYGYTF
NA	TRBV29-1	TRBJ1-5	CSVETGANQPQHF
NA	TRBV4-1	TRBJ1-5	CASSLVRVSQPQHF
NA	TRBV10-3	TRBJ2-7	CAISGQYEQYF
TRBD1	TRBV29-1	TRBJ1-2	CSVASWDRGSSNYGYTF
NA	TRBV29-1	TRBJ2-5	CSVRNFEETQYF
TRBD2	TRBV27	TRBJ2-7	CATSVAGYEQYF
NA	TRBV19	TRBJ1-4	CASSIKLPGEKLFF
NA	TRBV5-4	TRBJ2-1	CASSPGQNEQFF
TRBD2	TRBV25-1	TRBJ2-7	CASSPAGGPFYEQYF
TRBD1	TRBV23-1	TRBJ2-3	CASSHPVAQGDYGWDTDTQYF
NA	TRBV7-2	TRBJ2-2	CASSYGHGSGGELFF
NA	TRBV6-5	TRBJ2-5	CASSYSNRLGAETQYF
NA	TRBV11-1	TRBJ1-1	CASRREVGNTEAFF
TRBD2	TRBV5-1	TRBJ2-5	CASSLDRGGLETQYF
TRBD2	TRBV5-4	TRBJ2-5	CASSLAGGEETQYF